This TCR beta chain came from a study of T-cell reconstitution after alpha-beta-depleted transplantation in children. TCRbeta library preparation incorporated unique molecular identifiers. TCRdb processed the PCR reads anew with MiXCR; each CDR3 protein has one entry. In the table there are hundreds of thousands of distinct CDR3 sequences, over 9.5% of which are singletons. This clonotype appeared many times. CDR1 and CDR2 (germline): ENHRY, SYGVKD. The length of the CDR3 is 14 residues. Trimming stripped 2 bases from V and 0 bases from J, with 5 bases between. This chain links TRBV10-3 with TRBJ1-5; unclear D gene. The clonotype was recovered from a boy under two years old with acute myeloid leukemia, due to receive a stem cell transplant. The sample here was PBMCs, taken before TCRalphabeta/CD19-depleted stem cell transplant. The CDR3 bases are TGTGCCATCAGTGAGGACCTTAGCAATCAGCCCCAGCATTTT. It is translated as CAISEDLSNQPQHF.